A single sample gave rise to the 14 T cell receptor beta chains below, sequenced in a study of blood T cell repertoires in COVID-19. Data came from immunoSEQ multiplex PCR; TCRdb stores just in-frame clones and leaves some out. The sample contains 50,000 to 60,000 clones, 82% of which appear only once. Sequences were obtained from peripheral blood. All receptors derive from a human donor in a cohort sampled during active or convalescent COVID-19.

This rearrangement joins TRBV13 to TRBJ2-1, with 12 positions matching TRBD2. Losses at the gene ends were 8 bases for V and 6 bases for J; bases not matched to a gene: 5. This CDR3 contains 14 residues. CDR1 is PRHDT and CDR2 is FYEKMQ in the germline V gene (reference sequence). The chain's CDR3 is CASGLAGGPNEQFF. Written as DNA, the CDR3 is TGTGCCAGCGGGCTAGCGGGGGGGCCCAATGAGCAGTTCTTC.

The V and J genes are TRBV10-3 and TRBJ2-2; 11 bases align to TRBD2. This CDR3 has 15 residues. Germline CDR1 and CDR2: ENHRY and SYGVKD. V was clipped by 6 bases and J by 4 bases; unmatched bases: 4. As DNA, the CDR3 is TGTGCCATCAGCTTAGCGGGGGGGCTCACCGGGGAGCTGTTTTTT. Amino acids: CAISLAGGLTGELFF.

The V and J genes are TRBV7-2 and TRBJ1-2; 10 bases line up with TRBD1. V lost 5 bases and J lost 4; bases outside the gene matches: 10. There are 16 residues in the CDR3. Germline loops: CDR1 SGHTA, CDR2 FQGNSA. CDR3 bases: TGTGCCAGCAGCCCCAAAGGTGACAGGGGGCCCTATGGCTACACCTTC. This encodes CASSPKGDRGPYGYTF. Full variable domain (remainder filled in from reference TRBV7-2 and TRBJ1-2): GAGVSQSPSNKVTEKGKDVELRCDPISGHTALYWYRQSLGQGLEFLIYFQGNSAPDKSGLPSDRFSAERTGGSVSTLTIQRTQQEDSAVYLCASSPKGDRGPYGYTFGSGTRLTVV.

The gene calls are TRBV5-4 and TRBJ1-1; the D is unclear. Trimming left V 4 bases short and J 2 bases short, with 12 bases between. The CDR3 runs to 14 residues. Germline V gene data show CDR1 as SGHNT and CDR2 as YYREEE (reference sequence). The CDR3 DNA is TGTGCCAGCAGCCCGGGGAACACCAACACTGAAGCTTTCTTT. Protein: CASSPGNTNTEAFF.

This chain links TRBV12-3 or TRBV12-4 with TRBJ2-7, with TRBD1 identical over 7 bases. Trimming at V came to 5 bases and at J to 3 bases, leaving 4 bases not matched to a gene. The CDR3 runs to 13 residues. The CDR3 sequence: CASSTGTDYEQYF. CDR3 coding DNA: TGTGCCAGCAGTACCGGGACAGACTACGAGCAGTACTTC.

This chain joins TRBV7-8 and TRBJ1-2; possibly TRBD1 for D (5 bases). The V and J ends lost 3 bases and 4 bases respectively, with 18 bases between them. CDR1 and CDR2 (germline): SGHVS, FQNEAQ. This CDR3 is 16 amino acids long. CDR3 in amino acids: CASSLGRRRGGYGYTF. The CDR3 DNA is TGTGCCAGCAGCTTGGGGAGGCGGAGGGGAGGCTATGGCTACACCTTC.

This clone came up a few times. The chain couples TRBV4-1 to TRBJ2-5; TRBD2 aligns across 15 bases. The V gene's germline CDR1 is MGHRA and CDR2 YSYEKL. The CDR3 totals 17 residues. Trimming removed 3 bases from V and 9 bases from J; junction bases left unmatched: 11. The DNA of the CDR3 is TGCGCCAGCAGCCACATTGACATGGGACTAGCGGGGGGCCCCCAGTACTTC. It codes for CASSHIDMGLAGGPQYF.

The gene calls are TRBV19 and TRBJ1-4; 8 bases agree with TRBD1. The CDR3 is 15 residues long. V lost 3 bases to trimming and J lost 4 bases; unmatched junction nucleotides: 4. Germline V gene data show CDR1 as LNHDA and CDR2 as SQIVND (reference sequence). CDR3 DNA: TGTGCCAGTAGTATGCGACAGGGGAATAATGAAAAACTGTTTTTT. It encodes CASSMRQGNNEKLFF.

The rearrangement links TRBV18 to TRBJ1-2; no clear D gene. The length of the CDR3 is 9 residues. Germline CDR1 and CDR2: KGHSH and LQKENI. V lost 5 bases, J lost 8 bases, and 3 bases lay in between. The CDR3 DNA is TGTGCCAGCTCAGAGGGCTACACCTTC. Translating gives CASSEGYTF. Full variable domain (missing parts from reference TRBV18 and TRBJ1-2): NAGVMQNPRHLVRRRGQEARLRCSPMKGHSHVYWYRQLPEEGLKFMVYLQKENIIDESGMPKERFSAEFPKEGPSILRIQQVVRGDSAAYFCASSEGYTFGSGTRLTVV.

This chain joins TRBV5-1 and TRBJ1-2; 10 bases match TRBD1. From germline, CDR1 is SGHRS and CDR2 YFSETQ. Germline trimming cut 5 bases from V and 7 bases from J; bases unmatched to any gene: 8. CDR3 length: 14 residues. The CDR3 coding sequence is TGCGCCAGCAGAGAAGACAGGGGGCGATCTGGCTACACCTTC. Residues: CASREDRGRSGYTF.

DNA for the CDR3: TGTGCCTGGGGTGGGACACCAGGCGGGGAGCTGTTTTTT. Translation gives CAWGGTPGGELFF. The chain couples TRBV30 to TRBJ2-2, with D maybe TRBD1 (6 bases). Trimming removed 5 bases at V and 7 bases at J, with 14 bases between. CDR1 GTSNPN and CDR2 SVGIG come from the germline V gene (reference sequence). This CDR3 has 13 amino acids.

Only one count was recorded for this clone. The chain links TRBV15 to TRBJ1-6; D uncertain. Trimming stripped 1 base from V and 6 bases from J, with 16 bases between. Germline V lookup: CDR1 LNHNV, CDR2 YYDKDF (reference sequence). This CDR3 region has 17 residues. CDR3 sequence (DNA): TGTGCCACCAGCAGAGTGGTTGGTCCAGGAGGTAATTCACCCCTCCACTTT. It is translated as CATSRVVGPGGNSPLHF.

This chain links TRBV25-1 with TRBJ2-7; tentatively, D is TRBD1 (6 bases). Germline lookup yields CDR1 MGHDK and CDR2 SYGVNS. The CDR3 has 12 residues. The V gene lost 6 bases and the J gene lost 0 bases, with 6 bases spanning the gap. Here the CDR3 reads CASSRGSYEQYF. The CDR3, as DNA: TGTGCCAGCAGCAGGGGCTCCTACGAGCAGTACTTC.

J is TRBJ2-7 and V is TRBV6-5; 10 bases map to TRBD1. The CDR3 has 15 amino acids. Germline assignment: CDR1 MNHEY and CDR2 SVGAGI. V gave up 6 bases and J gave up 4 bases; unmatched junction bases: 9. Here the CDR3 DNA reads TGTGCCAGCAGCTCCCGGGACAGGGGATCGTACGAGCAGTACTTC. It codes for CASSSRDRGSYEQYF.